These 10 T cell receptor beta chains came from one sample sequenced in a study of graft-versus-host responses after intestinal transplantation. TCRdb's copy holds only in-frame clones and misses some; the assay was immunoSEQ multiplex PCR. The repertoire has around 54,000 clones, about 90% of them found once; the top ten carry about 6%. The sample here was PBMCs, taken roughly 680 days after intestinal transplant. The receptors derive from a human patient who received an intestinal transplant, so some T cells may come from the graft donor.

The chain employs TRBV15 and TRBJ2-7, with 11 bases matching TRBD1. Germline loops: CDR1 LNHNV, CDR2 YYDKDF (reference sequence). The V and J ends lost 2 bases and 5 bases, in that order; junction bases with no gene match: 5. This CDR3 contains 15 residues. The CDR3 protein is CATSRRGQGVDEQYF. For the CDR3, the DNA is TGTGCCACCAGCAGAAGGGGACAGGGGGTAGACGAGCAGTACTTC.

This clone was seen a single time. CDR3 amino acids: CASSLDSMNTEAFF. CDR3 DNA: TGTGCCAGCAGCTTGGACTCAATGAACACTGAAGCTTTCTTT. The V and J genes are TRBV5-8 and TRBJ1-1, with D uncertain. The CDR3 is 14 residues long. V lost 0 bases, J lost 0 bases, and 6 bases lay in between. Looked up from germline, CDR1 is SGHTS and CDR2 is YDEGEE.

Here the CDR3 reads CASRPTGSTDTQYF. CDR3 nucleotide sequence: TGTGCCAGCAGACCGACAGGGAGCACAGATACGCAGTATTTT. This sequence joins TRBV6-5 and TRBJ2-3; 7 nucleotides line up with TRBD1. The germline V gene encodes CDR1 MNHEY and CDR2 SVGAGI. The CDR3 is 14 residues long. Trimming took 6 bases from V and 0 from J; bases not matched to a gene: 3.

In nucleotides, the CDR3 is TGTGCCAGCAGCGTGGACGCGGACCGGTACGAGCAGTACTTC. Its translation is CASSVDADRYEQYF. The V and J genes are TRBV9 and TRBJ2-7; D remains unclear. V was trimmed by 2 bases and J by 4 bases, leaving 13 bases between them. This CDR3 has 14 amino acids. Germline loops: CDR1 SGDLS, CDR2 YYNGEE.

This clone was detected only a few times. A read error is likely, as this CDR3 ends without the conserved phenylalanine or tryptophan. Because the CDR3's place on the DNA is in doubt, the DNA is left out and the CDR3 is given as listed by TCRdb. The chain combines TRBV7-7 with TRBJ2-7. The CDR3 spans 9 residues, counting both ends. Germline loops: CDR1 SSHAT, CDR2 FNYEAQ (reference sequence). The CDR3 here is CASSSPELD.

J is TRBJ1-4 and V is TRBV30; TRBD1 aligns across 7 bases. Germline CDR1 reads GTSNPN; CDR2 reads SVGIG (reference sequence). J lost 0 bases, V lost 7 bases, and 8 bases had no gene match. There are 15 residues in the CDR3. CDR3 nucleotide sequence: TGTGCCTCTCTACACCAGGGGGCAACTAATGAAAAACTGTTTTTT. Translating gives CASLHQGATNEKLFF.

This chain connects TRBV10-3 to TRBJ2-7, with 9 bases identical to TRBD1. This CDR3 region has 15 residues. V trimming: 11 bases; J trimming: 4 bases; junction bases outside the gene matches: 15. The germline V gene has CDR1 ENHRY and CDR2 SYGVKD. The CDR3 spells CAVPTRWDRVYEQYF. The DNA for the CDR3 is TGTGCCGTCCCCACCCGCTGGGACAGGGTGTACGAGCAGTACTTC.

The gene calls are TRBV6-1 and TRBJ1-1; 7 nucleotides agree with TRBD1. The CDR3 consists of 14 residues. Germline CDR1 reads MNHNS; CDR2 reads SASEGT. Unmatched junction bases numbered 8, after V lost 5 bases and J lost 5 bases. The CDR3 is CASSPTGVGTEAFF. The CDR3 DNA reads as TGTGCCAGCAGTCCAACAGGGGTGGGGACTGAAGCTTTCTTT.

The chain joins TRBV30 to TRBJ2-7, with TRBD1 as a possible D gene (5 bases). Trimming took 0 bases from V and 2 from J, leaving 11 bases between them. The CDR3 has 14 amino acids. The germline gives CDR1 GTSNPN, CDR2 SVGIG (reference sequence). The CDR3 reads CAWSVPGAAYEQYF. In DNA form, the CDR3 reads TGTGCCTGGAGTGTACCTGGGGCCGCCTACGAGCAGTACTTC. The full variable domain, its missing parts supplied by reference TRBV30 and TRBJ2-7, is SQTIHQWPATLVQPVGSPLSLECTVEGTSNPNLYWYRQAAGRGLQLLFYSVGIGQISSEVPQNLSASRPQDRQFILSSKKLLLSDSGFYLCAWSVPGAAYEQYFGPGTRLTVT.

This chain uses TRBV11-2 with TRBJ1-1; D not resolved. V shed 1 base and J shed 0 bases, with 12 bases lying between them. The CDR3 is made up of 16 amino acids. Germline V gene lookup returns CDR1 SGHAT and CDR2 FQNNGV. In nucleotides, the CDR3 is TGTGCCAGCAGCTTAGGTGGGTATGGGATGAACACTGAAGCTTTCTTT. Translated, it gives CASSLGGYGMNTEAFF.